This T cell receptor beta chain was retrieved from a study of cytomegalovirus exposure and HLA in healthy donors. Study at large: From HLA-typed donors, an early data release held tens of millions of unique TCRs.

This clone was counted once. Its antigen remains unknown. Overall study results and limits: Testing in vitro showed a few CMV-associated chains specific for CMV antigens.

This CDR3 contains 14 residues. V was clipped by 4 bases and J by 11 bases; unmatched bases: 12. The germline gives CDR1 SGHTA, CDR2 FQGNSA. PCR amplification relied on 60 Vbeta primers (plus 13 Jbeta primers). The method was immunoSEQ multiplex PCR; TCRdb's version includes in-frame clones alone and lacks a portion of them. The sample yields about 160,000 clones, 80% to 90% seen once. V and J are TRBV7-2 and TRBJ1-1, with 8 bases that match TRBD1. Specimen: PBMCs. The sequence derives from a woman in her twenties or thirties in good health and CMV-seropositive. The CDR3 reads CASSSSGQGRVAFF. CDR3 coding DNA: TGTGCCAGCAGCTCGAGTGGACAGGGAAGAGTGGCTTTCTTT. The variable domain in full, completed from reference TRBV7-2 and TRBJ1-1, reads GAGVSQSPSNKVTEKGKDVELRCDPISGHTALYWYRQSLGQGLEFLIYFQGNSAPDKSGLPSDRFSAERTGGSVSTLTIQRTQQEDSAVYLCASSSSGQGRVAFFGQGTRLTVV.